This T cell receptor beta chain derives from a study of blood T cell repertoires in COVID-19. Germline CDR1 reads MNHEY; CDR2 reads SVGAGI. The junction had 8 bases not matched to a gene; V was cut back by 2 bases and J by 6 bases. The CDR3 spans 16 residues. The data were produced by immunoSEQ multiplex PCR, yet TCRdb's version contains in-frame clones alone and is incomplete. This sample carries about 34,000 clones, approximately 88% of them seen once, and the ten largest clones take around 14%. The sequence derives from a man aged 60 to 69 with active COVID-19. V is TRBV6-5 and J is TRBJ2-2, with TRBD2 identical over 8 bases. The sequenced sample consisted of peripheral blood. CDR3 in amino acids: CASSYGGGRNAGELFF. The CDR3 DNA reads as TGTGCCAGCAGTTACGGTGGCGGGAGGAATGCCGGGGAGCTGTTTTTT.